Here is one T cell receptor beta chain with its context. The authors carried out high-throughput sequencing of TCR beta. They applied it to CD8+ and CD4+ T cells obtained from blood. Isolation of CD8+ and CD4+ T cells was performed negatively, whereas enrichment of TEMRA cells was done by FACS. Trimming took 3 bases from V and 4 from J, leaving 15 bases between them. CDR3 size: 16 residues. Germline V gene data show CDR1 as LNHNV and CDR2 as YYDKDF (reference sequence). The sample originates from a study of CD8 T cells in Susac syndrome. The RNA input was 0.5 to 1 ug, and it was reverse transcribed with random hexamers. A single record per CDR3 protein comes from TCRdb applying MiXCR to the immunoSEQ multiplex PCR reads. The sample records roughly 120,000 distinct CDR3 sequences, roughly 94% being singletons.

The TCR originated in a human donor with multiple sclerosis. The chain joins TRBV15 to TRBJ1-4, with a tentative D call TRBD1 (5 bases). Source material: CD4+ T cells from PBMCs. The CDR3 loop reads CATSSGKDSFNEKLFF. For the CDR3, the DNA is TGTGCCACCAGCAGCGGGAAAGACAGCTTTAATGAAAAACTGTTTTTT.